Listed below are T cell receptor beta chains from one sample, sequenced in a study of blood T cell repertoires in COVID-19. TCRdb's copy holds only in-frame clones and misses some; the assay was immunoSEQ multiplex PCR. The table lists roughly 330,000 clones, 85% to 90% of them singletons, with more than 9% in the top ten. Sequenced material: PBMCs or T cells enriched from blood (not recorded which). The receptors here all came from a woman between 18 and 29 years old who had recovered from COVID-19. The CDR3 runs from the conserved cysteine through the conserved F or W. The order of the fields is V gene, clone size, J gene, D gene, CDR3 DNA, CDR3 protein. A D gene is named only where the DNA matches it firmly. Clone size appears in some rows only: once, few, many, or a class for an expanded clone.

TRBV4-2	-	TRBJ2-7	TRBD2	TGTGCCAGCAGCCAAGAGGTAGCGGGGCGATATTCCTACGAGCAGTACTTC	CASSQEVAGRYSYEQYF
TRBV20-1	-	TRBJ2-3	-	TGCAGTGCTAGTGGTTTAGGGGGAGGGAGCACAGATACGCAGTATTTT	CSASGLGGGSTDTQYF
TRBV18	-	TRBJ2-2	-	TGTGCCAGCTCACCGACTGGGGCCCCGAACACCGGGGAGCTGTTTTTT	CASSPTGAPNTGELFF
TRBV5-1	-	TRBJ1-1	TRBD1	TGCGCCAGCAGCTTCCACGGGACAGGGGCTTCTGAAGCTTTCTTT	CASSFHGTGASEAFF
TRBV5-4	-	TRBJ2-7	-	TGTGCCAGCAGCTTGGGGAGCCAAGGGGTCTACGAGCAGTACTTC	CASSLGSQGVYEQYF
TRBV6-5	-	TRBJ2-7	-	TGTGCCAGCAGTTCCCCGGGACACTCCTACGAGCAGTACTTC	CASSSPGHSYEQYF
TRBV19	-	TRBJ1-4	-	TGTGCCAGTAGTATTTTAGGGGGACGCCCGGAAAAACTGTTTTTT	CASSILGGRPEKLFF
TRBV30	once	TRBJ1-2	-	TGTGCCTGGACTGCGGGGTCCTATGGCTACACCTTC	CAWTAGSYGYTF
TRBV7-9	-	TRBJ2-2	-	TGTGCCCAGGGGATGGGGAACACCGGGGAGCTGTTTTTT	CAQGMGNTGELFF
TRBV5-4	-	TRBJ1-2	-	TGTGCCAGCAGCTTGGGAGGGGGCTACACCTTC	CASSLGGGYTF
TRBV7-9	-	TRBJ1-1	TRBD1	TGTGCCAGCAGCGACAGGGATCCAGCGAACACTGAAGCTTTCTTT	CASSDRDPANTEAFF
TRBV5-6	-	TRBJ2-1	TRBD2	TGTGCCAGCAGCTTAGCGGGGGCCTACAATGAGCAGTTCTTC	CASSLAGAYNEQFF
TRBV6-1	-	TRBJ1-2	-	TGTGCCAGCAGTGAATGGGCAGGGGATGGCTACACCTTC	CASSEWAGDGYTF
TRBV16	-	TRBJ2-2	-	TGTGCCAGCAGCCAATATGAGAGGACCGGGGAGCTGTTTTTT	CASSQYERTGELFF
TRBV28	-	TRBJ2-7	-	TGTGCCAGCAGACCCAAACGGGAGCAGTACTTC	CASRPKREQYF
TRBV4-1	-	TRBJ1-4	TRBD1	TGCGCCAGCAGCCAGACAGGGGCTAATGAAAAACTGTTTTTT	CASSQTGANEKLFF
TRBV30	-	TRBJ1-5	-	TGTGCCTGGAGTGGCGATCTCGGGTACAGGGGCAATCAGCCCCAGCATTTT	CAWSGDLGYRGNQPQHF
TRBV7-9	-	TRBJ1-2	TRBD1	TGTGCCAGCAGCCGACAGGGGGCAACCGGCTACACCTTC	CASSRQGATGYTF
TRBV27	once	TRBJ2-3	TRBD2	TGTGCCAGCGGACTAGAGCGAGCAGATACGCAGTATTTT	CASGLERADTQYF
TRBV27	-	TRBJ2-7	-	TGTGCCAGCGGAGGGACCCGCTCCTACGAGCAGTACTTC	CASGGTRSYEQYF
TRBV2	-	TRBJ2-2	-	TGTGCCAGCACCTATAACACCGGGGAGCTGTTTTTT	CASTYNTGELFF
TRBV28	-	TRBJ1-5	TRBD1	TGTGCCAGCAGCCCTACAGGGGATAATCAGCCCCAGCATTTT	CASSPTGDNQPQHF
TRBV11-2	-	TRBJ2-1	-	TGTGCCAGCAGCCCTGACCGGGACATGATCTACAATGAGCAGTTCTTC	CASSPDRDMIYNEQFF
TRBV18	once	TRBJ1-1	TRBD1	TGTGCCAGCTCGCTGACAGGGACGAACACTGAAGCTTTCTTT	CASSLTGTNTEAFF
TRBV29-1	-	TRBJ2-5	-	TGCAGCGTCCCTCAGGGCCCGCAAGAGACCCAGTACTTC	CSVPQGPQETQYF
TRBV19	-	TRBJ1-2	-	TGTGCCAGTAGTATCGACAGGAGCTATGGCTACACCTTC	CASSIDRSYGYTF
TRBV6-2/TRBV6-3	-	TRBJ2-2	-	TGTGCCAGCAGCTCGAACGAAGACAGCCAGTGGACCGGGGAGCTGTTTTTT	CASSSNEDSQWTGELFF
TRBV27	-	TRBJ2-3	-	TGTGCCAGCGGGACACCCGGAGCGCAGTATTTT	CASGTPGAQYF
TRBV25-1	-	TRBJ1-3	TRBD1	TGTGCCAGCAGGTCCAGACAGGGCTCAGGAAACACCATATATTTT	CASRSRQGSGNTIYF
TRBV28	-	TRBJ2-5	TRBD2	TGTGCCAGCACTTCCCAAAGCGGGAAGCCGAGTGAGACCCAGTACTTC	CASTSQSGKPSETQYF
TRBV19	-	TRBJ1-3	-	TGTGCCAGCCGGCGGGGAAACACCATATATTTT	CASRRGNTIYF
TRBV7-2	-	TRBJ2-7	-	TGTGCCAGCAGCGAAGTAGCGGATCCCTACGAGCAGTACTTC	CASSEVADPYEQYF
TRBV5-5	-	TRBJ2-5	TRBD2	TGTGCCAGCAGCTTCCGACTAGCGGGGAAAGAGACCCAGTACTTC	CASSFRLAGKETQYF
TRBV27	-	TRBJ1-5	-	TGTGCCAGCAGTCCCTCCTCGGGAGGGTATAGCAATCAGCCCCAGCATTTT	CASSPSSGGYSNQPQHF
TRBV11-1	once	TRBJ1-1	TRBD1	TGTGCCAGCAGCCTTCGGGACAGCCCCACTGAAGCTTTCTTT	CASSLRDSPTEAFF
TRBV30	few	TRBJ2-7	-	TGTGCCTGGAGTGTACGAGGGTTCAGCGAGCAGTACTTC	CAWSVRGFSEQYF
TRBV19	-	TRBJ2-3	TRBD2	TGTGCCAGTAGTATCGGCGGGAGGGGGGATACGCAGTATTTT	CASSIGGRGDTQYF
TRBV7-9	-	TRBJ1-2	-	TGTGCCAGCAGCTTAGAAACAGGGAACTATGGCTACACCTTC	CASSLETGNYGYTF
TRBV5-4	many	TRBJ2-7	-	TGTGCCAGCAGCAAAACGGACAGTACCACCTACGAGCAGTACTTC	CASSKTDSTTYEQYF
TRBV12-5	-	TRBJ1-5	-	TGTGCTAGTGCCCAAATAAGGGAGTTCTTGAGTAATCAGCCCCAGCATTTT	CASAQIREFLSNQPQHF
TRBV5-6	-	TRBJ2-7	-	TGTGCCAGCAGCCCCCATTCTAGCCGTTCCTACGAGCAGTACTTC	CASSPHSSRSYEQYF
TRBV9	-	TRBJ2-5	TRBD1	TGTGCCAGCAGCGCGACAGGGGCGGTTTCGGGGGAGACCCAGTACTTC	CASSATGAVSGETQYF
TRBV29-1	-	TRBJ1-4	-	TGCAGCGGACTACAGAATGAAAAACTGTTTTTT	CSGLQNEKLFF
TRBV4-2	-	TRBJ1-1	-	TGTGCCAGCAGCCAGAGCTTATTTGCTGAAGCTTTCTTT	CASSQSLFAEAFF
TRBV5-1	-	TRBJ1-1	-	TGCGCCAGCAGCGTCAACAGGCGTGGCACTGAAGCTTTCTTT	CASSVNRRGTEAFF
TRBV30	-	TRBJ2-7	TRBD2	TGTGCCTGGGATTGGGGAGGGCTAGCGGGAGGTCAGGAGCAGTACTTC	CAWDWGGLAGGQEQYF
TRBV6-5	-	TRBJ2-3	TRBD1	TGTGCCAGCCTCACAGGGGGTAGCGCAGATACGCAGTATTTT	CASLTGGSADTQYF
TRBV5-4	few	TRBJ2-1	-	TGTGCCAGCAGCTTGGAACCGCCGGATGAGCAGTTCTTC	CASSLEPPDEQFF
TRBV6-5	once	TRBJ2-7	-	TGTGCCAGCAGGACAGGTTTTAGAGAGCGCTACGAGCAGTACTTC	CASRTGFRERYEQYF
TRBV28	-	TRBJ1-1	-	TGTGCCAGCAGTAAGGACATCTTCATGAACACTGAAGCTTTCTTT	CASSKDIFMNTEAFF
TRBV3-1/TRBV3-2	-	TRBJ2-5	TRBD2	TGTGCCAGCAATCTTGAGGGAGGGGAGACCCAGTACTTC	CASNLEGGETQYF
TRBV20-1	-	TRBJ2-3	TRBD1	TGCAGTGCTAGTAGATCCTCCCCAAACAGGGGGCTTTTGGTTACGCAGTATTTT	CSASRSSPNRGLLVTQYF
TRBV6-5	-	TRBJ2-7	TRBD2	TGTGCCAGCAGTTTTTTGACTAGCGGGGTTTACGAGCAGTACTTC	CASSFLTSGVYEQYF